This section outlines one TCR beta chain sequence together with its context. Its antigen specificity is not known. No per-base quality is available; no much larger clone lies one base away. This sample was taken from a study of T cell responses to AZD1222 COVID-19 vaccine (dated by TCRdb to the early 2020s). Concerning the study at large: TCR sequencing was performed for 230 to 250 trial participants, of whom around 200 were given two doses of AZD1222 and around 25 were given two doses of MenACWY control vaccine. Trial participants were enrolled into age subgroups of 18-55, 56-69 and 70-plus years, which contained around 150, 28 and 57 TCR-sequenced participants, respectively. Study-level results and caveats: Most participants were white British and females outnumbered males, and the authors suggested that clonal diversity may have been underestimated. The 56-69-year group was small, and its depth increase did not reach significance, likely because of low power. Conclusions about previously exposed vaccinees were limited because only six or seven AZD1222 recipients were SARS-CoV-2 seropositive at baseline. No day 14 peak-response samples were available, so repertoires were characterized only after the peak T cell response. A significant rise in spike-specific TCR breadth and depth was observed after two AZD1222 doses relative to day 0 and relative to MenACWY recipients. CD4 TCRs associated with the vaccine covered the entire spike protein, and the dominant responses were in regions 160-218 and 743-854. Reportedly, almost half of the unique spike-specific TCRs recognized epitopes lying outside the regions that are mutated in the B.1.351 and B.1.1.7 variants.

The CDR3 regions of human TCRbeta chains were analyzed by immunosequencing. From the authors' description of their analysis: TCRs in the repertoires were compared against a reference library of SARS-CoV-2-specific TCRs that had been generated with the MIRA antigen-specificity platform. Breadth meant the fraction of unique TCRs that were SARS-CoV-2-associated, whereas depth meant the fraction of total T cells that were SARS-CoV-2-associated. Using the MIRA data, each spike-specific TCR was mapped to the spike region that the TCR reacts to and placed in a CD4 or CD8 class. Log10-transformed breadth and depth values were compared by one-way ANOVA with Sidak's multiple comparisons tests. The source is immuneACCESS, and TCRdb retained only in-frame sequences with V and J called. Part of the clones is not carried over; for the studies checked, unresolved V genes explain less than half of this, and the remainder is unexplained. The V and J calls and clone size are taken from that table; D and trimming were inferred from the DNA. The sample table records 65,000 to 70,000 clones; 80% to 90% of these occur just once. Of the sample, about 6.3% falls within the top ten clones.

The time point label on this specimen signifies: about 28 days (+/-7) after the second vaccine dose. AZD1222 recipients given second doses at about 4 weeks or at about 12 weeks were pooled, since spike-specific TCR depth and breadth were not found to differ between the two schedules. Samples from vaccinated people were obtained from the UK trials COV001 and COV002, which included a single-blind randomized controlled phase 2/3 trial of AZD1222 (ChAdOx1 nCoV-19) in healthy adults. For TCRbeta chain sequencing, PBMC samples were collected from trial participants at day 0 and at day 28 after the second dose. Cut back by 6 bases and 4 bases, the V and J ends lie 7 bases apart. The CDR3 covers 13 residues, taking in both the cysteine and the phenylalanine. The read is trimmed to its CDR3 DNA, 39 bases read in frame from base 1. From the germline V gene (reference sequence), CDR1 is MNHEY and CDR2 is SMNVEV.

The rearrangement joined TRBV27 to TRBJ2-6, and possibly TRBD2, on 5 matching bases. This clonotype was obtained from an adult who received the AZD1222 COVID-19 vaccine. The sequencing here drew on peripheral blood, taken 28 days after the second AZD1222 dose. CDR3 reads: CASRTKGANVLTF. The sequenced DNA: TGTGCCAGCAGGACTAAGGGGGCCAACGTCCTGACTTTC.